This T cell receptor beta chain was found in a study of sequential checkpoint blockade in melanoma. Study-wide context: Randomization was 1:1 between first-line nivolumab→ipilimumab and ipilimumab→nivolumab. After both sequences, patients received maintenance nivolumab.

This clone was found a few times. One end of the junction does not line up with germline, which may come from a read error. Specified treatment: randomized to nivolumab then ipilimumab (arm A) or the reverse (arm B). None of the patients previously received DNA-damaging chemotherapy. Live CD3+CD8+ CD19− CD56− cells were sorted from PBMCs. TCRdb's copy holds only in-frame clones and misses some; the assay was immunoSEQ multiplex PCR. The table records around 18,000 clones, approximately 69% of them present only once. The source of this sequence is a human donor with melanoma. This sample comprised CD8+ T cells sorted from blood (inferred from file names), obtained from a patient given nivolumab and ipilimumab in sequence.

As DNA, the CDR3 is TGCGCCAGCAGTGACGGGACACACGAGCAGTACTTC. Translation: CASSDGTHEQYF. The rearrangement links TRBV7-2 to TRBJ2-7, with TRBD1 as a possible D gene (6 bases). CDR3 length equals 12 residues. Germline assignment: CDR1 SGHTA and CDR2 FQGNSA. The full variable domain, rest sourced from reference TRBV7-2 and TRBJ2-7, is GAGVSQSPSNKVTEKGKDVELRCDPISGHTALYWYRQSLGQGLEFLIYFQGNSAPDKSGLPSDRFSAERTGGSVSTLTIQRTQQEDSAVYLCASSDGTHEQYFGPGTRLTVT.